The T cell receptor beta chain described here comes from a study of CD8+ T cells in alopecia areata. Study-wide results and caveats: Scalp samples also contribute reads from the resident alphabeta T cells found in normal skin. Clonality exceeded that of normal scalp in lesional scalp, most notably in alopecia totalis/universalis. Researchers reported that TCR sharing among patients proved less clear than in mice, possibly HLA-linked.

Peripheral blood and lesional scalp punch biopsies were taken from alopecia areata patients. This clone was detected a few times. As yet, its antigen is unknown. Sequencing templates came from extracted RNA that was reverse transcribed into cDNA. Data came from immunoSEQ multiplex PCR; TCRdb stores just in-frame clones and leaves some out. The table shows around 140,000 clones, with 40% to 55% occurring only once. This CDR3 region has 14 residues. Germline V lookup: CDR1 GTSNPN, CDR2 SVGIG (reference sequence). With 3 bases clipped from V and 7 bases from J, the junction kept 9 bases outside the gene matches.

This chain links TRBV30 with TRBJ2-1; TRBD2 matches 7 bases. Sequencing was performed on CD4+ T cells sorted from blood, taken at week 0. The TCR comes from a human donor with alopecia areata. CDR3 sequence (DNA): TGTGCCTGGAGGACCAGCGGGATGTTAAATGAGCAGTTCTTC. This encodes CAWRTSGMLNEQFF.